This TCR beta chain was recorded in a study of Graves' ophthalmopathy and Graves' hyperthyroidism. About the research overall: Hyperthyroidism counted as stable given no ophthalmopathy within 18 months of follow-up. Overall study results and limits: Clonotypes were expanded in thyroid at above 0.001 frequency, and most also appeared in blood. The model predicted progression of ophthalmopathy with a sensitivity of roughly 70%, and its specificity was under 75%.

The CDR3 is 13 residues long. V was pared by 7 bases and J by 1 base, with 8 bases between. CDR1 and CDR2 from the germline V gene are LNHDA and SQIVND (reference sequence). The evidence that diagnosis relied on was clinical symptoms, serum thyroxine, TRAb, thyroid ultrasound and orbital computed tomography. The authors amplified TCR beta CDR3 regions, and they did so from RNA transcripts for repertoire sequencing. A first-round RT-PCR used HTBI primers, followed by a second-round multiplex PCR. MiXCR, run by TCRdb on the multiplex PCR reads, gives a single entry per CDR3 protein. The data contain 900,000 to 1,200,000 distinct CDR3 sequences, about 40% of them singletons. Details on this clonotype: The antigen is not known.

J is TRBJ1-5 and V is TRBV19, with no clear D. The sequencing input was peripheral blood or thyroid tissue (not recorded which). The sequence derives from an adult man with Graves' hyperthyroidism. The CDR3 loop is CASIRISNQPQHF. DNA of the CDR3: TGTGCCAGTATTAGGATCAGCAATCAGCCCCAGCATTTT.